This passage covers 29 T cell receptor beta chains from one sample sequenced in a study of shared clonotypes between healthy human individuals. The naive CD8 subset, CD45RO-negative cells positively selected for CCR7, excluded terminally differentiated effector memory CD45RA+ cells. Some clones are missing from TCRdb's copy, which holds only in-frame ones; the method was immunoSEQ multiplex PCR. The sample lists about 2 million clones; approximately 94% were seen once. Sequenced material: naive CD8+ T cells sorted from blood. The source is a man between 18 and 29 years old in good health.

The chain employs TRBV2 and TRBJ2-7; maybe TRBD2 (5 bases). The CDR3 has 15 residues. Per germline, CDR1 SNHLY and CDR2 FYNNEI. Deletions cut 7 bases from V and 3 bases from J, with 19 bases between. The CDR3 nucleotides read TGTGCCAGCACCTCTGGAGGTGGGTTTTACTACGAGCAGTACTTC. This gives the protein CASTSGGGFYYEQYF.

V is TRBV7-9 and J is TRBJ2-2, with D unclear. This CDR3 is 12 amino acids long. Deletions cut 6 bases from V and 5 bases from J, with 7 bases between. CDR1 is SEHNR, CDR2 FQNEAQ, per germline (reference sequence). CDR3 nucleotide sequence: TGTGCCAGCAGGGCCCAGACCGGGGAGCTGTTTTTT. Its translation is CASRAQTGELFF.

The chain combines TRBV30 with TRBJ2-1; tentative D call: TRBD1 (6 bases). The germline V and J ends were trimmed by 5 bases and 8 bases, with 16 bases remaining between them. Germline loops: CDR1 GTSNPN, CDR2 SVGIG (reference sequence). This CDR3 contains 13 residues. The CDR3 loop reads CAWAAYTGYEQFF. The CDR3 region has the DNA TGTGCCTGGGCCGCATACACAGGGTATGAGCAGTTCTTC.

The chain joins TRBV4-1 to TRBJ1-4; D possibly corresponds to TRBD1 (6 bases). The CDR3 is made up of 12 amino acids. Germline loops: CDR1 MGHRA, CDR2 YSYEKL. Trimming removed 3 bases from V and 10 bases from J, with 9 bases in between. In DNA form, the CDR3 reads TGCGCCAGCAGCCACCCGGACAGAAAACTGTTTTTT. Translation gives CASSHPDRKLFF.

The count of this clone is one. Other DNA sequences in this sample translate to the same CDR3. The chain links TRBV27 to TRBJ2-7; TRBD1 might be the D (5 bases). CDR1 and CDR2 from the germline V gene are MNHEY and SMNVEV (reference sequence). Trimming pared 1 base from V and 5 bases from J, leaving 9 bases between. This CDR3 region has 13 residues. The CDR3 is CASSLLGAHEQYF. For the CDR3, the DNA is TGTGCCAGCAGTTTATTAGGGGCCCACGAGCAGTACTTC.

This chain connects TRBV7-9 to TRBJ2-1; 7 bases are a match to TRBD2. From germline, CDR1 is SEHNR and CDR2 FQNEAQ (reference sequence). The CDR3 contains 15 residues. V lost 5 bases, J lost 3 bases, and 7 bases stayed unmatched. CDR3 sequence reads: CASSHTRDYYNEQFF. The CDR3 region has the DNA TGTGCCAGCAGCCACACCCGGGACTACTACAATGAGCAGTTCTTC.

CDR3 sequence reads: CASSVGGLQRNEQFF. In nucleotides, the CDR3 is TGTGCCAGCAGCGTAGGGGGGCTTCAGCGCAATGAGCAGTTCTTC. This chain links TRBV9 with TRBJ2-1; weak D call: TRBD1 (6 bases). The CDR3 is 15 amino acids. The V end lost 0 bases, the J end lost 6 bases, and 13 bases lay between the germline ends. Germline V gene data show CDR1 as SGDLS and CDR2 as YYNGEE.

On this clone itself: This sample includes further DNA sequences coding for the same CDR3. CDR3 sequence: CSVVEYEQYF. The CDR3 DNA reads as TGCAGCGTTGTGGAATACGAGCAGTACTTC. The V and J genes are TRBV29-1 and TRBJ2-7; the D is unclear. V shed 4 bases and J shed 4 bases, with 5 bases lying between them. CDR3 size: 10 residues. Germline lookup yields CDR1 SQVTM and CDR2 ANQGSEA.

This clone was seen once. Other DNA sequences within the sample encode an identical CDR3. J is TRBJ1-1 and V is TRBV4-3; no clear D gene. CDR1 LGHNA and CDR2 YSLEER come from the germline V gene. This CDR3 has 14 amino acids. Trimming shortened V by 0 bases and J by 5 bases, and 10 bases separated the two germline ends. CDR3 bases: TGCGCCAGCAGCCAAGACCGGGGATTAACTGAAGCTTTCTTT. It is translated as CASSQDRGLTEAFF.

V and J are TRBV19 and TRBJ1-2; D uncertain. This CDR3 has 11 amino acids. The germline V gene encodes CDR1 LNHDA and CDR2 SQIVND (reference sequence). V lost 10 bases, J lost 0 bases, and 6 bases lay in between. The CDR3 protein is CATGPNYGYTF. In DNA, the CDR3 is TGTGCCACAGGACCTAACTATGGCTACACCTTC.

Concerning this clone itself: Other DNA sequences from this sample encode an identical CDR3 as well. This chain uses TRBV14 with TRBJ2-7; weak D call: TRBD1 (5 bases). The CDR3 loop spans 13 amino acids. CDR1 is SGHDN and CDR2 is FVKESK in the germline V gene. Trimming left V 1 base short and J 3 bases short, with 7 bases between. The CDR3 sequence is CASSQGQGYEQYF. In nucleotides, the CDR3 is TGTGCCAGCAGCCAAGGTCAGGGCTACGAGCAGTACTTC.

This chain uses TRBV4-1 with TRBJ2-3; D uncertain. This CDR3 contains 15 residues. CDR1 is MGHRA and CDR2 is YSYEKL in the germline V gene. The V end was cut by 5 bases, the J end by 6 bases, with 18 bases between. CDR3 loop: CASSLAVNGMDTQYF. The CDR3 DNA sequence: TGCGCCAGCAGCTTGGCGGTAAACGGCATGGATACGCAGTATTTT.

As for this clone: The same CDR3 also results from other DNA sequences found in this sample. The rearrangement links TRBV6-5 to TRBJ1-6; D is ambiguous. Trimming took off 3 bases at V and 7 bases at J, with 7 bases between the two ends. Germline values: CDR1 MNHEY, CDR2 SVGAGI. CDR3 length equals 13 residues. In DNA, the CDR3 is TGTGCCAGCAGTTATGGATCCAATTCACCCCTCCACTTT. The encoded protein is CASSYGSNSPLHF.

The genes are TRBV19 and TRBJ2-1; the match to TRBD2 covers 11 bases. Germline CDR1 LNHDA, CDR2 SQIVND (reference sequence). The CDR3 consists of 17 residues. With V trimmed by 4 bases and J by 0 bases, 5 bases remained unmatched. The CDR3 protein is CASSTIAGGSSYNEQFF. CDR3 sequence (DNA): TGTGCCAGTAGTACTATAGCGGGAGGGAGCTCCTACAATGAGCAGTTCTTC. Full variable domain (missing parts from reference TRBV19 and TRBJ2-1): DGGITQSPKYLFRKEGQNVTLSCEQNLNHDAMYWYRQDPGQGLRLIYYSQIVNDFQKGDIAEGYSVSREKKESFPLTVTSAQKNPTAFYLCASSTIAGGSSYNEQFFGPGTRLTVL.

The V and J genes are TRBV7-2 and TRBJ2-7; D perhaps matches TRBD2 (6 bases). This CDR3 comprises 12 residues. Between the trimmed V and J ends, which lost 5 bases and 5 bases, there was a span of 10 bases. Germline V CDR1 and CDR2: SGHTA, FQGNSA. This CDR3 reads CASSEGLNEQYF. Here the CDR3 DNA reads TGTGCCAGCAGCGAGGGACTTAACGAGCAGTACTTC.

The gene calls are TRBV7-2 and TRBJ1-1; no firm D call. The V end lost 5 bases, the J end lost 7 bases, and 8 bases lay between the germline ends. Germline assignment: CDR1 SGHTA and CDR2 FQGNSA. CDR3 length equals 11 residues. CDR3 in amino acids: CASSPMDEAFF. CDR3 sequence (DNA): TGTGCCAGCAGCCCCATGGATGAAGCTTTCTTT.

The chain has TRBV5-4 and TRBJ1-1; TRBD1 might be the D (6 bases). The V end was cut by 3 bases, the J end by 2 bases, with 8 bases between. CDR1 is SGHNT and CDR2 is YYREEE in the germline V gene (reference sequence). The CDR3 extends over 13 amino acids. The CDR3 DNA is TGTGCCAGCAGCTGGGGGGCTAACACTGAAGCTTTCTTT. It yields the protein CASSWGANTEAFF.

This clone was counted a single time. The chain combines TRBV13 with TRBJ1-5; D not resolved. The V and J ends lost 3 bases and 5 bases respectively, with 5 bases between them. The CDR3 is 12 amino acids. Germline lookup yields CDR1 PRHDT and CDR2 FYEKMQ (reference sequence). The CDR3 region is CASSLKDQPQHF. CDR3 nucleotide sequence: TGTGCCAGCAGCTTGAAAGATCAGCCCCAGCATTTT. The whole variable domain, remainder taken from reference TRBV13 and TRBJ1-5, is AAGVIQSPRHLIKEKRETATLKCYPIPRHDTVYWYQQGPGQDPQFLISFYEKMQSDKGSIPDRFSAQQFSDYHSELNMSSLELGDSALYFCASSLKDQPQHFGDGTRLSIL.

The chain combines TRBV29-1 with TRBJ1-2; no firm D call. The CDR3 loop spans 13 amino acids. Germline V gene sequence: CDR1 SQVTM, CDR2 ANQGSEA. V shed 3 bases and J shed 0 bases, with 8 bases lying between them. The CDR3 protein is CSVEVQTNYGYTF. DNA of the CDR3: TGCAGCGTTGAGGTTCAGACTAACTATGGCTACACCTTC.

This clone was recorded once. The chain couples TRBV6-6 to TRBJ2-2; 7 bases are shared with TRBD1. J lost 3 bases, V lost 2 bases, and 3 bases had no gene match. The CDR3 has 15 residues. CDR1 and CDR2 from the germline V gene are MNHNY and SVGAGI (reference sequence). The CDR3 protein is CASSYQTGHTGELFF. Written as DNA, the CDR3 is TGTGCCAGCAGTTACCAGACAGGGCACACCGGGGAGCTGTTTTTT.

The chain employs TRBV29-1 and TRBJ2-1; the D gene is possibly TRBD1 (6 bases). V shed 3 bases and J shed 2 bases, with 14 bases lying between them. Germline V gene lookup returns CDR1 SQVTM and CDR2 ANQGSEA. The CDR3 is 15 amino acids. The CDR3 region has the DNA TGCAGCGTTGACGGACAGATATTCGCCTACAATGAGCAGTTCTTC. Its translation is CSVDGQIFAYNEQFF.

The chain couples TRBV19 to TRBJ2-5; 11 nucleotides line up with TRBD1. Germline lookup yields CDR1 LNHDA and CDR2 SQIVND (reference sequence). The CDR3 loop spans 15 amino acids. The V segment lost 3 bases and the J segment 2 bases; nucleotides outside the gene matches: 2. The CDR3 is CASSIGTGGQETQYF. The DNA for the CDR3 is TGTGCCAGTAGTATCGGGACAGGGGGACAAGAGACCCAGTACTTC.

This chain joins TRBV30 and TRBJ2-3; perhaps TRBD1 as D (5 bases). This CDR3 spans 13 amino acids. Trimming shortened V by 3 bases and J by 6 bases, and 13 bases separated the two germline ends. CDR1 is GTSNPN, CDR2 SVGIG, per germline (reference sequence). The DNA for the CDR3 is TGTGCCTGGAGCAGGGATAGTTTGGATACGCAGTATTTT. This translates into CAWSRDSLDTQYF. The complete variable domain, with remaining parts taken from reference TRBV30 and TRBJ2-3, reads SQTIHQWPATLVQPVGSPLSLECTVEGTSNPNLYWYRQAAGRGLQLLFYSVGIGQISSEVPQNLSASRPQDRQFILSSKKLLLSDSGFYLCAWSRDSLDTQYFGPGTRLTVL.

V gene TRBV5-4 combines with J gene TRBJ1-6, with D unclear. Germline-derived CDR1 and CDR2 are SGHNT and YYREEE (reference sequence). V lost 7 bases and J 8 bases, leaving 13 bases between the germline ends. The CDR3 contains 13 residues. The CDR3 DNA reads TGTGCCAGCCGTGTCGGTGGGGATTCACCCCTCCACTTT. The encoded protein is CASRVGGDSPLHF.

This chain links TRBV11-2 with TRBJ2-4, with D maybe TRBD2 (5 bases). V was shortened by 3 bases and J by 8 bases, with 11 bases between the two germline ends. CDR1 is SGHAT, CDR2 FQNNGV, per germline. The CDR3 length is 13 residues. The CDR3 spells CASSFRSGDIQYF. The CDR3 bases are TGTGCCAGCAGCTTCAGGTCCGGGGACATTCAGTACTTC.

The V gene is TRBV5-6, the J gene TRBJ1-5, with D maybe TRBD1 (5 bases). Trimming took 0 bases from V and 0 from J, leaving 10 bases between them. Germline values: CDR1 SGHDT, CDR2 YYEEEE. The CDR3 spans 16 residues. CDR3 nucleotide sequence: TGTGCCAGCAGCTTGGCCGTGACAGTTAGCAATCAGCCCCAGCATTTT. Translating gives CASSLAVTVSNQPQHF.

V is TRBV2 and J is TRBJ1-2, with D possibly TRBD1 on 5 matching bases. The V gene lost 4 bases and the J gene lost 3 bases, with 12 bases spanning the gap. Germline V gene lookup returns CDR1 SNHLY and CDR2 FYNNEI. The CDR3 is 14 residues long. CDR3 amino acids: CASSALRGDYGYTF. The CDR3 DNA reads TGTGCCAGCAGTGCCCTTCGGGGGGACTATGGCTACACCTTC.

The chain employs TRBV5-1 and TRBJ2-3; 12 bases are shared with TRBD2. Germline CDR1 SGHRS, CDR2 YFSETQ. This CDR3 is built from 19 residues. Germline trimming cut 3 bases from V and 5 bases from J; bases unmatched to any gene: 16. The CDR3 sequence is CASSSSGTSGHPAGDTQYF. Written as DNA, the CDR3 is TGCGCCAGCAGCTCCTCCGGGACTAGCGGGCATCCAGCCGGAGATACGCAGTATTTT.

The V call is TRBV14, the J call TRBJ1-1; D gene ambiguous. The germline gives CDR1 SGHDN, CDR2 FVKESK. Trimming took off 6 bases at V and 4 bases at J, with 18 bases between the two ends. The CDR3 covers 15 residues. The CDR3 reads CASSYMGLRATEAFF. CDR3 coding DNA: TGTGCCAGCAGTTATATGGGCCTTCGGGCCACTGAAGCTTTCTTT.